Shown below are 16 T cell receptor beta chains from a single sample sequenced in a study of T cells in Graves' hyperthyroidism and ophthalmopathy. Amplified TCR beta CDR3 regions came from RNA transcripts. HTBI primers drove first-round RT-PCR of the TCR CDR3. MiXCR was run by TCRdb on the multiplex PCR reads, yielding one entry per CDR3 protein. Counted here are about 720,000 distinct CDR3 sequences, 16% occurring once; the ten biggest clones make up 8.4%. Sequenced material: blood. The origin of the receptors is a young man with Graves' hyperthyroidism.

This clonotype showed up many times. The chain couples TRBV7-8 to TRBJ2-3, with D perhaps TRBD2 (5 bases). Trimming cost V 2 bases and J 1 base, with 13 bases left between them. CDR1 and CDR2 (germline): SGHVS, FQNEAQ. The CDR3 is made up of 16 amino acids. In DNA, the CDR3 is TGTGCCAGCAGCTTAAAGAGGGCGACTGGCACAGATACGCAGTATTTT. It translates to CASSLKRATGTDTQYF. The full variable domain, completed using reference TRBV7-8 and TRBJ2-3, is GAGVSQSPRYKVAKRGQDVALRCDPISGHVSLFWYQQALGQGPEFLTYFQNEAQLDKSGLPSDRFFAERPEGSVSTLKIQRTQQEDSAVYLCASSLKRATGTDTQYFGPGTRLTVL.

The J gene is TRBJ2-2, the V gene TRBV18, with D unresolved. V gave up 6 bases and J gave up 5 bases, with 10 bases separating them. This CDR3 comprises 13 residues. From germline, CDR1 is KGHSH and CDR2 LQKENI. Here the CDR3 DNA reads TGTGCCAGCTCCTCACTACCTACCGGGGAGCTGTTTTTT. Protein product: CASSSLPTGELFF.

This clonotype was picked up a small number of times. This chain connects TRBV19 to TRBJ2-1; no clear D. Trimming removed 1 base at V and 10 bases at J, with 11 bases between. The CDR3 runs 13 residues. Per the germline V gene, CDR1 is LNHDA and CDR2 is SQIVND (reference sequence). As DNA, the CDR3 is TGTGCCAGTAGTATAGGGGCTCTCAGGGAGCAGTTCTTC. Translating it yields CASSIGALREQFF. The full variable domain, with the rest looked up from reference TRBV19 and TRBJ2-1, is DGGITQSPKYLFRKEGQNVTLSCEQNLNHDAMYWYRQDPGQGLRLIYYSQIVNDFQKGDIAEGYSVSREKKESFPLTVTSAQKNPTAFYLCASSIGALREQFFGPGTRLTVL.

In its sample, this clonotype was seen a few times. The CDR3 here is CATSEEGRNSYGYTF. Written as DNA, the CDR3 is TGTGCCACCAGCGAGGAGGGGCGGAACTCCTATGGCTACACCTTC. The chain combines TRBV15 with TRBJ1-2; maybe TRBD1 (5 bases). In germline, CDR1 is LNHNV, CDR2 YYDKDF (reference sequence). The CDR3 contains 15 residues. Between the trimmed V and J ends, which lost 5 bases and 4 bases, there was a span of 17 bases.

The chain carries TRBV6-1 and TRBJ1-6; TRBD1 might be the D (5 bases). Trimming left V 7 bases short and J 2 bases short, with 18 bases between. In germline, CDR1 is MNHNS, CDR2 SASEGT. The CDR3 contains 17 residues. The CDR3 spells CASTQSGSAAYNSPLHF. CDR3 nucleotides: TGTGCCAGCACGCAATCAGGGTCCGCAGCCTATAATTCACCCCTCCACTTT.

This chain joins TRBV6-5 and TRBJ2-3; 7 positions match TRBD2. The junction had 9 bases not matched to a gene; V was cut back by 2 bases and J by 1 base. The germline V gene has CDR1 MNHEY and CDR2 SVGAGI. The CDR3 has 17 residues. CDR3 amino acids: CASSYQLALEGTDTQYF. DNA for the CDR3: TGTGCCAGCAGTTACCAACTAGCGTTAGAAGGCACAGATACGCAGTATTTT.

In this sample, this clonotype turned up once. The gene calls are TRBV3-1 and TRBJ1-5; D unclear. Germline V gene lookup returns CDR1 LGHDT and CDR2 YNNKEL (reference sequence). The V end was cut by 3 bases, the J end by 4 bases, with 10 bases between. This CDR3 region has 14 residues. The CDR3 protein is CASSQLGGNQPQHF. CDR3 sequence (DNA): TGTGCCAGCAGCCAGTTGGGTGGGAATCAGCCCCAGCATTTT.

The chain links TRBV2 to TRBJ2-5, with 8 bases identical to TRBD2. Losses at the gene ends were 4 bases for V and 3 bases for J; bases not matched to a gene: 4. The CDR3 contains 14 residues. CDR1 and CDR2 from the germline V gene are SNHLY and FYNNEI. The CDR3 protein is CASSGTSSKETQYF. CDR3 DNA sequence: TGTGCCAGCAGTGGGACTAGCAGTAAAGAGACCCAGTACTTC.

This clonotype has just a few counts. The J gene is TRBJ2-7, the V gene TRBV4-3, with D perhaps TRBD2 (5 bases). The CDR3 totals 14 residues. CDR1 LGHNA and CDR2 YSLEER come from the germline V gene. V lost 0 bases and J lost 6, with 12 bases in between. The CDR3 coding sequence is TGCGCCAGCAGCCAAGATCCCCGCCGGGGCGAGCAGTACTTC. Translated, it gives CASSQDPRRGEQYF.

In this sample, this clonotype turned up many times. This CDR3 reads CSAKEQFLEEKLFF. In DNA form, the CDR3 reads TGCAGTGCTAAAGAGCAGTTCCTTGAGGAAAAACTGTTTTTT. The V call is TRBV20-1, the J call TRBJ1-4; D gene uncertain. This CDR3 comprises 14 residues. Trimming left V 4 bases short and J 8 bases short, with 17 bases between. Germline V gives CDR1 DFQATT, CDR2 SNEGSKA (reference sequence).

The DNA of the CDR3 is TGTGCCAGCAGCTTCCGGGGAGCGGGCACCGGGGAGCTGTTTTTT. The encoded protein is CASSFRGAGTGELFF. The chain uses TRBV7-9 and TRBJ2-2; D is perhaps TRBD2 (6 bases). The germline V gene has CDR1 SEHNR and CDR2 FQNEAQ (reference sequence). The CDR3 spans 15 residues. V shed 3 bases and J shed 4 bases, with 12 bases lying between them.

The chain links TRBV4-3 to TRBJ1-2, with D maybe TRBD1 (5 bases). Deletions cut 0 bases from V and 7 bases from J, with 12 bases between. Per the germline V gene, CDR1 is LGHNA and CDR2 is YSLEER. The CDR3 has 14 amino acids. DNA of the CDR3: TGCGCCAGCAGCCAAGATGTCAGGGTGGTTGGCTACACCTTC. This codes for CASSQDVRVVGYTF.

The CDR3 region has the DNA TGCGCCAGCAGCTGGGATCCGAATCAGCCCCAGCATTTT. It translates to CASSWDPNQPQHF. This chain links TRBV5-1 with TRBJ1-5; D is uncertain. The CDR3 loop spans 13 amino acids. The V and J ends lost 3 bases and 4 bases respectively, with 8 bases between them. The germline CDR1 and CDR2 sequences are SGHRS and YFSETQ. Based on the CDR3 plus reference TRBV5-1 and TRBJ1-5, the full variable domain is KAGVTQTPRYLIKTRGQQVTLSCSPISGHRSVSWYQQTPGQGLQFLFEYFSETQRNKGNFPGRFSGRQFSNSRSEMNVSTLELGDSALYLCASSWDPNQPQHFGDGTRLSIL.

This clonotype was detected ten times or more. V and J are TRBV20-1 and TRBJ2-7; 11 bases align to TRBD2. CDR3 length equals 14 residues. V gave up 5 bases and J gave up 4 bases; unmatched junction bases: 7. Germline V CDR1 and CDR2: DFQATT, SNEGSKA (reference sequence). The CDR3 nucleotides are TGCAGTGCTTACCCGGGACTAGCGGTTTACGAGCAGTACTTC. Encoded protein: CSAYPGLAVYEQYF.

This clonotype has only a few counts. The chain uses TRBV4-3 and TRBJ1-1; D is unresolved. This CDR3 has 14 amino acids. Per germline, CDR1 LGHNA and CDR2 YSLEER. Trimming took 0 bases from V and 4 from J, leaving 9 bases between them. CDR3 region: CASSQEDGSTEAFF. DNA for the CDR3: TGCGCCAGCAGCCAAGAGGACGGGAGCACTGAAGCTTTCTTT.

The chain employs TRBV5-1 and TRBJ1-2; D is perhaps TRBD1 (6 bases). V was clipped by 0 bases and J by 2 bases, with 14 bases between them. CDR1 is SGHRS and CDR2 is YFSETQ in the germline V gene. The CDR3 is 16 amino acids. CDR3 region: CASSLADRQDNYGYTF. In DNA, the CDR3 is TGCGCCAGCAGCTTGGCCGATCGACAGGACAACTATGGCTACACCTTC. Using reference TRBV5-1 and TRBJ1-2 for the parts outside the CDR3, the full variable domain is KAGVTQTPRYLIKTRGQQVTLSCSPISGHRSVSWYQQTPGQGLQFLFEYFSETQRNKGNFPGRFSGRQFSNSRSEMNVSTLELGDSALYLCASSLADRQDNYGYTFGSGTRLTVV.